The entry that follows covers one T cell receptor beta chain sequence. Its antigen is not identified. This sample is drawn from a study of T cell repertoires in cytomegalovirus infection. Across the study: HLA-B-restricted CMV epitopes that are well studied, plus recently identified HLA-C-restricted ones, were used by the study. Public signatures in TCR beta pointed to CMV infection and matching HLA type. Study-level findings and limits: Summed frequency of shared TCR beta families picked out CMV carriers who also had the relevant HLA. There were HLA-C-restricted CMV-specific TCR beta clonotypes dominating the ex vivo response.

MiXCR was run by TCRdb on the reads, yielding one entry per CDR3 protein. This sample has roughly 730,000 distinct CDR3 sequences, with about 33% found just once. Germline V lookup: CDR1 LNHDA, CDR2 SQIVND (reference sequence). Trimming at V came to 3 bases and at J to 3 bases, leaving 6 bases not matched to a gene. This CDR3 contains 15 residues. The TCR was taken from a human donor in good health (CMV status not recorded). Some clones in this sample may be carry-over from other donors' samples. Sequenced here: cultured PBMCs, sampled from culture after CMV antigen stimulation. The chain is built from TRBV19 and TRBJ2-7, with 9 bases aligning to TRBD1. CDR3 nucleotides: TGTGCCAGTAGTATTGGGACAGGGACCTACTACGAGCAGTACTTC. Protein product: CASSIGTGTYYEQYF.